These 25 T cell receptor beta chains were all obtained from the same sample, sequenced in a study of shared T cell receptors in the human thymus. The table came from immunoSEQ multiplex PCR; TCRdb's copy has only in-frame clones and leaves some out. The table shows about 730,000 clones, with approximately 83% occurring only once. The data were also submitted as part of a second study, on human thymus T cells.

The sequenced sample was thymocytes. Every receptor here comes from a girl under three years old with a congenital heart defect.

The CDR3 DNA follows: TGTGCCAGCAGCACCACCGACAGGGGGGGCCCCTACTATGGCTACACCTTC. The encoded protein is CASSTTDRGGPYYGYTF. The genes are TRBV27 and TRBJ1-2; 9 positions agree with TRBD1. The CDR3 totals 17 residues. V gave up 6 bases and J gave up 3 bases; unmatched junction bases: 14. Germline CDR1 MNHEY, CDR2 SMNVEV (reference sequence).

The chain couples TRBV28 to TRBJ1-1; 9 nucleotides line up with TRBD1. Germline loops: CDR1 MDHEN, CDR2 SYDVKM. V lost 8 bases and J lost 4; bases outside the gene matches: 17. The CDR3 runs to 17 residues. In DNA, the CDR3 is TGTGCCAGCGGACAGGGGTCGGTCCGGGTCGTAGGCACTGAAGCTTTCTTT. It specifies CASGQGSVRVVGTEAFF.

This chain links TRBV9 with TRBJ1-1; TRBD1 might be the D (6 bases). The CDR3 spans 13 residues. V dropped 7 bases and J dropped 6 bases, with 16 bases sitting between them. The germline CDR1 and CDR2 sequences are SGDLS and YYNGEE. The CDR3, as DNA: TGTGCCAGCGGCCGCTACGCAGGGGCTGAAGCTTTCTTT. Translating gives CASGRYAGAEAFF.

The chain employs TRBV4-3 and TRBJ2-1, with 7 bases aligning to TRBD1. The germline V gene encodes CDR1 LGHNA and CDR2 YSLEER. With 1 base clipped from V and 8 bases from J, the junction kept 8 bases outside the gene matches. This CDR3 is built from 15 residues. The CDR3 sequence: CASSQATDRVDEQFF. CDR3 DNA sequence: TGCGCCAGCAGCCAAGCCACCGACAGGGTCGATGAGCAGTTCTTC.

The chain employs TRBV7-9 and TRBJ2-3; the match to TRBD2 covers 11 bases. The V gene end was trimmed by 2 bases and the J gene end by 2 bases; junction bases not matched to a gene: 6. The germline V gene encodes CDR1 SEHNR and CDR2 FQNEAQ (reference sequence). This CDR3 is built from 17 residues. The CDR3 loop reads CASSLSSGGPITDTQYF. The CDR3, as DNA: TGTGCCAGCAGCTTATCTAGCGGGGGGCCTATCACAGATACGCAGTATTTT.

This rearrangement joins TRBV29-1 to TRBJ2-1, with D possibly matching TRBD2 (7 bases). CDR1 and CDR2 from the germline V gene are SQVTM and ANQGSEA. CDR3 length equals 16 residues. The ends were cut back, 5 bases at V and 9 bases at J, with 26 bases in the middle. The CDR3 nucleotides are TGCAGCGTTATCACCCCGAGGCGGGGGCGAGGGGGTGAGCAGTTCTTC. Translating gives CSVITPRRGRGGEQFF.

The chain is built from TRBV6-1 and TRBJ1-5; 9 nucleotides match TRBD1. J lost 7 bases, V lost 0 bases, and 4 bases had no gene match. CDR1 and CDR2 from the germline V gene are MNHNS and SASEGT. This CDR3 has 15 amino acids. Here the CDR3 DNA reads TGTGCCAGCAGTGAAGCGCGGACAGGGGTACAGCCCCAGCATTTT. It specifies CASSEARTGVQPQHF.

This chain uses TRBV2 with TRBJ2-5, with 9 bases fitting TRBD1. This CDR3 comprises 13 residues. The germline V gene has CDR1 SNHLY and CDR2 FYNNEI. V shed 6 bases, J shed 3 bases, and the junction held 2 bases outside the gene matches. In nucleotides, the CDR3 is TGTGCCAGCAGGGGACAGGGAAAAGAGACCCAGTACTTC. It encodes CASRGQGKETQYF.

The chain joins TRBV7-2 to TRBJ2-5, with 9 bases aligning to TRBD1. The germline gives CDR1 SGHTA, CDR2 FQGNSA. There are 18 residues in the CDR3. V shed 2 bases and J 1 base; nucleotides not matched to a gene: 11. As DNA, the CDR3 is TGTGCCAGCAGCTTACGCGCCCGGGACAGGGACCGCCAAGAGACCCAGTACTTC. This codes for CASSLRARDRDRQETQYF.

The V gene is TRBV19, the J gene TRBJ1-4; possibly TRBD1 for D (6 bases). CDR1 LNHDA and CDR2 SQIVND come from the germline V gene (reference sequence). The CDR3 is 16 amino acids. The germline V and J ends were trimmed by 4 bases and 0 bases, with 12 bases remaining between them. CDR3 in amino acids: CASSTPTGTTNEKLFF. The CDR3 DNA follows: TGTGCCAGTAGTACACCTACAGGGACAACTAATGAAAAACTGTTTTTT. The entire variable domain, with the rest obtained from reference TRBV19 and TRBJ1-4, is as follows: DGGITQSPKYLFRKEGQNVTLSCEQNLNHDAMYWYRQDPGQGLRLIYYSQIVNDFQKGDIAEGYSVSREKKESFPLTVTSAQKNPTAFYLCASSTPTGTTNEKLFFGSGTQLSVL.

The rearrangement joins TRBV5-6 to TRBJ1-3; D call uncertain. The CDR3 sequence is 14 residues long. The V gene lost 1 base and the J gene lost 4 bases, with 9 bases spanning the gap. CDR1 is SGHDT, CDR2 YYEEEE, per germline. The CDR3 sequence is CASSLSEVGNTIYF. Written as DNA, the CDR3 is TGTGCCAGCAGCTTGTCCGAGGTCGGAAACACCATATATTTT. Together with reference TRBV5-6 and TRBJ1-3, the CDR3 gives the full variable domain: DAGVTQSPTHLIKTRGQQVTLRCSPKSGHDTVSWYQQALGQGPQFIFQYYEEEERQRGNFPDRFSGHQFPNYSSELNVNALLLGDSALYLCASSLSEVGNTIYFGEGSWLTVV.

Here the CDR3 reads CASSHPLWGENTEAFF. The CDR3 DNA follows: TGTGCCAGCAGCCACCCCTTATGGGGCGAGAACACTGAAGCTTTCTTT. The J gene is TRBJ1-1, the V gene TRBV6-6; a possible D gene is TRBD1 (5 bases). The V end was cut by 6 bases, the J end by 1 base, with 18 bases between. This CDR3 has 16 residues. CDR1 and CDR2 from the germline V gene are MNHNY and SVGAGI (reference sequence).

The chain links TRBV7-2 to TRBJ2-2; D gene uncertain. The CDR3 loop spans 13 amino acids. Trimming removed 2 bases at V and 3 bases at J, with 4 bases between. CDR1 is SGHTA and CDR2 is FQGNSA in the germline V gene. Here the CDR3 DNA reads TGTGCCAGCAGCTTATTCGACACCGGGGAGCTGTTTTTT. Its protein is CASSLFDTGELFF.

V gene TRBV15 combines with J gene TRBJ2-3; D may be TRBD1 (5 bases). V lost 0 bases and J lost 14, with 24 bases in between. Germline CDR1 LNHNV, CDR2 YYDKDF (reference sequence). The CDR3 runs to 16 residues. The CDR3, as DNA: TGTGCCACCAGCAGAGATTGTGGAACAGGAGAACCTGCGCTGTATTTT. Translation: CATSRDCGTGEPALYF.

This clone has just a few counts. The V gene is TRBV29-1, the J gene TRBJ1-2; TRBD1 might be the D (6 bases). V was pared by 4 bases and J by 4 bases, with 16 bases between. Germline assignment: CDR1 SQVTM and CDR2 ANQGSEA. This CDR3 comprises 14 residues. The CDR3 nucleotides are TGCAGCGTTGTGCAGGGGCTGGGGCCCTATGGCTACACCTTC. Protein sequence: CSVVQGLGPYGYTF.

The chain employs TRBV19 and TRBJ1-2; D might be TRBD1 (6 bases). The CDR3 sequence is 13 residues long. The V gene lost 6 bases and the J gene lost 2 bases, with 10 bases spanning the gap. CDR1 LNHDA and CDR2 SQIVND come from the germline V gene (reference sequence). Here the CDR3 DNA reads TGTGCCAGTAGGATCACAGGGAACTATGGCTACACCTTC. It is translated as CASRITGNYGYTF.

For the CDR3, the DNA is TGCGCCGCGGGTAGGACGGTCACCGGGGAGCTGTTTTTT. This encodes CAAGRTVTGELFF. V is TRBV10-2 and J is TRBJ2-2; D might be TRBD2 (5 bases). The CDR3 is 13 residues long. V dropped 11 bases and J dropped 4 bases, with 14 bases sitting between them. Germline-derived CDR1 and CDR2 are WSHSY and SAAADI.

The V gene is TRBV29-1, the J gene TRBJ1-1; weak D call: TRBD1 (6 bases). Trimming took off 1 base at V and 1 base at J, with 7 bases between the two ends. This CDR3 region has 13 residues. From germline, CDR1 is SQVTM and CDR2 ANQGSEA. The CDR3 sequence is CSVEGTANTEAFF. The DNA of the CDR3 is TGCAGCGTTGAAGGGACAGCGAACACTGAAGCTTTCTTT.

The rearrangement uses TRBV9 and TRBJ1-3, with a possible D match to TRBD1 (6 bases). The germline gives CDR1 SGDLS, CDR2 YYNGEE. V shed 7 bases and J shed 0 bases, with 17 bases lying between them. This CDR3 comprises 16 residues. The CDR3 bases are TGTGCCAGCGCGGGGGGGGCTCGCTCCTCTGGAAACACCATATATTTT. Protein: CASAGGARSSGNTIYF.

The J gene is TRBJ2-5, the V gene TRBV2; tentative D call: TRBD2 (6 bases). Germline V gene sequence: CDR1 SNHLY, CDR2 FYNNEI. V was shortened by 6 bases and J by 5 bases, with 22 bases between the two germline ends. The CDR3 spans 16 residues. The CDR3 sequence is CASRPDLTSFGETQYF. The CDR3 bases are TGTGCCAGCAGACCAGACCTTACTAGCTTCGGGGAGACCCAGTACTTC.

This clone was seen just once. The rearrangement links TRBV5-6 to TRBJ2-5; a weak D match, TRBD1 (6 bases). Germline assignment: CDR1 SGHDT and CDR2 YYEEEE. The ends were cut back, 5 bases at V and 3 bases at J, with 17 bases in the middle. The CDR3 is 15 residues long. The CDR3 spells CASSHKDRTKETQYF. CDR3 coding DNA: TGTGCCAGCAGTCACAAGGACAGAACTAAAGAGACCCAGTACTTC.

The chain links TRBV7-6 to TRBJ2-1; 11 positions agree with TRBD2. CDR3 length: 15 amino acids. Looked up from germline, CDR1 is SGHVS and CDR2 is FNYEAQ. The V and J ends lost 3 bases and 6 bases, in that order; junction bases with no gene match: 4. The chain's CDR3 is CASSFGSGGANEQFF. The CDR3 DNA follows: TGTGCCAGCAGCTTCGGTAGCGGGGGGGCCAATGAGCAGTTCTTC.

The chain has TRBV5-1 and TRBJ2-1; D perhaps matches TRBD1 (6 bases). V was pared by 4 bases and J by 8 bases, with 25 bases between. Germline-derived CDR1 and CDR2 are SGHRS and YFSETQ. The CDR3 extends over 17 amino acids. CDR3 nucleotides: TGCGCCAGCAGCAAATGGTGGACAGTACCTATTCAGGATGAGCAGTTCTTC. Encoded protein: CASSKWWTVPIQDEQFF. Full variable domain (outside the CDR3, taken from reference TRBV5-1 and TRBJ2-1): KAGVTQTPRYLIKTRGQQVTLSCSPISGHRSVSWYQQTPGQGLQFLFEYFSETQRNKGNFPGRFSGRQFSNSRSEMNVSTLELGDSALYLCASSKWWTVPIQDEQFFGPGTRLTVL.

The gene calls are TRBV5-6 and TRBJ2-5, with 11 bases fitting TRBD2. The CDR3 has 14 residues. CDR1 is SGHDT and CDR2 is YYEEEE in the germline V gene. The junction had 5 bases not matched to a gene; V was cut back by 5 bases and J by 5 bases. This CDR3 is CASRPGTSGETQYF. As DNA, the CDR3 is TGTGCCAGCAGACCCGGGACTAGCGGCGAGACCCAGTACTTC. Using reference TRBV5-6 and TRBJ2-5 for the parts outside the CDR3, the full variable domain is DAGVTQSPTHLIKTRGQQVTLRCSPKSGHDTVSWYQQALGQGPQFIFQYYEEEERQRGNFPDRFSGHQFPNYSSELNVNALLLGDSALYLCASRPGTSGETQYFGPGTRLLVL.

This chain's CDR3 is CASSHYLRGSYEQYF. The DNA of the CDR3 is TGTGCCAGCAGCCACTATCTACGTGGGTCCTACGAGCAGTACTTC. The rearrangement links TRBV5-4 to TRBJ2-7; D is unclear. The V end was cut by 4 bases, the J end by 1 base, with 15 bases between. The CDR3 is 15 residues long. The germline V gene has CDR1 SGHNT and CDR2 YYREEE (reference sequence). The full variable domain, its missing parts supplied by reference TRBV5-4 and TRBJ2-7, is ETGVTQSPTHLIKTRGQQVTLRCSSQSGHNTVSWYQQALGQGPQFIFQYYREEENGRGNFPPRFSGLQFPNYSSELNVNALELDDSALYLCASSHYLRGSYEQYFGPGTRLTVT.